This T cell receptor (beta chain) stems from a study of shared clonotypes between healthy human individuals. TCRdb keeps only in-frame clones here, not all; method: immunoSEQ multiplex PCR. The data contain approximately 500,000 clones, almost 80% of them singletons. The receptor was derived from a woman aged 40 to 50 in good health. Some clones in this sample may be carry-over from other donors' samples. The sample comprised PBMCs.

Here the CDR3 reads CSVELGTRETQYF. In DNA form, the CDR3 reads TGCAGCGTTGAGCTCGGGACACGGGAGACCCAGTACTTC. The chain links TRBV29-1 to TRBJ2-5, with D maybe TRBD1 (6 bases). The V gene's germline CDR1 is SQVTM and CDR2 ANQGSEA. This CDR3 spans 13 amino acids. The V end lost 3 bases, the J end lost 5 bases, and 13 bases lay between the germline ends.